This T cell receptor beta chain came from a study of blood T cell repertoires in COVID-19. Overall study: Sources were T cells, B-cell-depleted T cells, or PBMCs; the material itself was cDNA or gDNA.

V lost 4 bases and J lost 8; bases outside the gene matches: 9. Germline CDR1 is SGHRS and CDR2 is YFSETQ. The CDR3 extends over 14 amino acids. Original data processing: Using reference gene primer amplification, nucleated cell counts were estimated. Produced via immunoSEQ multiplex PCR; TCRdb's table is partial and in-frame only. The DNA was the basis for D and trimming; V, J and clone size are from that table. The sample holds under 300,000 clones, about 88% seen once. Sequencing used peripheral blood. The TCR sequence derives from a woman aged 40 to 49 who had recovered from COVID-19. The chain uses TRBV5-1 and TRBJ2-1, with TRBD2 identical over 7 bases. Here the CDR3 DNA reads TGCGCCAGCAGCATGGCGGGGGTCTTGGATGAGCAGTTCTTC. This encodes CASSMAGVLDEQFF.